This TCR beta chain stems from a study of T cells in Graves' hyperthyroidism and ophthalmopathy. This clonotype was seen at least ten times. TCR beta CDR3 regions were amplified from RNA. Initially, a first-round RT-PCR of the TCR CDR3 employed the HTBI primer set. TCRdb passed the multiplex PCR reads through MiXCR, listing each CDR3 protein once. The sample contains hundreds of thousands of distinct CDR3 sequences, less than 25% of which appear only once. After removal of 5 bases from V and 9 bases from J, the junction contained 4 bases not matched to a gene. The CDR3 extends over 12 amino acids. Germline V gene sequence: CDR1 SGHAT, CDR2 FQNNGV.

The sequenced material came from blood. This chain connects TRBV11-2 to TRBJ2-1, with 7 bases identical to TRBD2. This clonotype originated in a man aged 30 to 39 with Graves' ophthalmopathy. Here the CDR3 reads CASSHGGGEQFF. CDR3 coding DNA: TGTGCCAGCAGCCATGGCGGGGGTGAGCAGTTCTTC.